This T cell receptor beta chain was sequenced during a study of blood T cell repertoires in COVID-19 (dated by TCRdb to about 2020). Some background on the complete study: Collaborator samples came from the United States, Italy and Spain and covered acute and convalescent phases of COVID-19. The material from the prospective study consisted of cDNA or gDNA derived from T cells, B-cell-depleted T cells, or PBMCs. Subjects who had been exposed to COVID-19, were actively infected with it, or had recovered from it provided the deeply sampled blood TCRbeta repertoires that made up the dataset. The repertoires were released in a freely available public database intended as a resource for research on the immune response to SARS-CoV-2. The samples were drawn from two sources: the first 160 participants of the ongoing ImmuneRACE study, and 1,000 to 1,500 subjects contributed by 6 global collaborators. The sample metadata nearly always contained a de-identified subject ID, COVID-19 status, age in years and sex. Where available, HLA class I and class II types were obtained from metadata supplied by the sample provider rather than from assay-based typing.

A remark on this clone: The antigen it binds to is not known. No base qualities exist here, and no much larger clone lies one base off it.

The CDR3 has 13 amino acids, counting the end cysteine and phenylalanine. The retained sequence is limited to the CDR3, 39 bases, with the frame set at the first base. V loses 9 bases at its end and J loses 0 bases; junction bases beyond the gene matches: 3. The germline V gene (reference sequence) yields LNHDA for CDR1 and SQIVND for CDR2. Beyond this particular receptor, the publication reports: How much clinical and demographic metadata was included differed by source and by participant, and the metadata was provided uncurated.

TCRbeta CDR3 regions were amplified from genomic DNA using the immunoSEQ Assay, a bias-controlled multiplex PCR. As for how the authors treated the data: The number of nucleated cells in each sample was estimated from the amplification of reference gene primers within the assay. To quantify the absolute abundance of each unique TCRbeta CDR3 rearrangement, sequence reads were collapsed and filtered. For each sample, productive Simpson clonality was calculated as the square root of Simpson's diversity index across productive rearrangements. TCRdb re-hosts the immuneACCESS table, in-frame sequences only. Its copies lack some clones; in the studies checked, an unresolved V gene accounts for under half of them, and the cause for the rest is not known. V, J and clone size are those of that table, while D and trimming were read from the DNA. For this sample the table gives about 69,000 clones, of which 75% to 85% were detected only once. More than 40% of the sample goes to the ten largest clones.

Each collaborating institution followed its own protocols to collect whole blood in K2EDTA tubes. For TCRbeta analysis, collaborators shipped samples in one of three forms: frozen whole blood, isolated PBMCs, or DNA extracted from either of those sample types. This receptor was obtained from a human donor in a cohort sampled during active COVID-19. Material for sequencing was peripheral blood. The receptor chain draws on TRBV19 and TRBJ2-3; 7 junctional bases match TRBD1. The CDR3 here reads CASRGTSTDTQYF. The nucleotide sequence is given as TGTGCCAGCAGGGGGACGAGCACAGATACGCAGTATTTT.